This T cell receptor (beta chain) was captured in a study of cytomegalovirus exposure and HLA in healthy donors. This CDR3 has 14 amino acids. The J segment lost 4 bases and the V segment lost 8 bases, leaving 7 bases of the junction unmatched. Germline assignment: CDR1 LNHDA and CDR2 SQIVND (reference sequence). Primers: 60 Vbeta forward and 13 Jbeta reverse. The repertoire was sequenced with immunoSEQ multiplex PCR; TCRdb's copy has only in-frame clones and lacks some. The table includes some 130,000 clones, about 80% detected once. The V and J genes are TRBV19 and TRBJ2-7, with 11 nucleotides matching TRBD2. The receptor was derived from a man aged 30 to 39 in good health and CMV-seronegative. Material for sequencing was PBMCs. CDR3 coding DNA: TGTGCCAGTGAAATAGCGGGAGGGCAATACGAGCAGTACTTC. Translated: CASEIAGGQYEQYF.